This TCR beta chain is drawn from a study of cytomegalovirus exposure and HLA in healthy donors. Study-level findings and limits: A prior analysis recorded that most TCR beta V segments were productive about 87% or about 30% of the time.

The junction had 7 bases not matched to a gene; V was cut back by 1 base and J by 3 bases. This CDR3 has 17 residues. CDR1 is SEHNR and CDR2 is FQNEAQ in the germline V gene (reference sequence). As to this clone: The target antigen is unknown.

The PCR contained 60 Vbeta and 13 Jbeta primers. TCRdb keeps only in-frame clones here, not all; method: immunoSEQ multiplex PCR. The data contain about 250,000 clones, under 80% of them singletons. Donors likely had unrecorded immune exposures despite being nominally healthy when sampled. The sequencing sample was made of PBMCs. The V gene is TRBV7-9, the J gene TRBJ2-1; TRBD2 matches 9 bases. The TCR comes from a female donor in good health and CMV-seronegative. The DNA for the CDR3 is TGTGCCAGCAGCTTAGGACTAGCGGTCGACTACTACAATGAGCAGTTCTTC. This sequence encodes CASSLGLAVDYYNEQFF.